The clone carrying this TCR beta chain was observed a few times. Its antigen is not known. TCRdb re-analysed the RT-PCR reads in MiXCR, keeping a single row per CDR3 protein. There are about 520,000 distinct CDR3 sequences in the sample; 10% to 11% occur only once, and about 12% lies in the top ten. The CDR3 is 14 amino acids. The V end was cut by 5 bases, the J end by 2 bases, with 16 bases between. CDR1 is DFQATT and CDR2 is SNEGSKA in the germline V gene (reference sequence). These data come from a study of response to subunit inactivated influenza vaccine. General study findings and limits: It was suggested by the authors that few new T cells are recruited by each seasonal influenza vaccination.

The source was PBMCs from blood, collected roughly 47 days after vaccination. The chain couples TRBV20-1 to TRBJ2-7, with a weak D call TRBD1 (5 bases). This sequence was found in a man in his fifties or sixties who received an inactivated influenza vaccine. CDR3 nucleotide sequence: TGCAGTGCTGAAGGGGAAACCGTCACCTACGAGCAGTACTTC. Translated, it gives CSAEGETVTYEQYF.